The 10 T cell receptor beta chains below come from one sample, sequenced in a study of graft-versus-host responses after intestinal transplantation. The antigens for these receptors are not known. Assay: immunoSEQ multiplex PCR; the TCRdb copy retains only in-frame clones and omits some. The data hold fewer than 95,000 clones, with about 92% observed a single time. The sequences come from unstimulated CD8+ T cells sorted from spleen or lymph node cells, collected before intestinal transplant. The receptors were sampled from a human donor who received an intestinal transplant.

V gene TRBV9 combines with J gene TRBJ2-3; D gene unclear. Trimming stripped 3 bases from V and 4 bases from J, with 12 bases between. Germline loops: CDR1 SGDLS, CDR2 YYNGEE. The CDR3 has 14 amino acids. The DNA for the CDR3 is TGTGCCAGCAGCGCCCTCGAGGTCGCAGATACGCAGTATTTT. Translation gives CASSALEVADTQYF.

The rearrangement uses TRBV4-2 and TRBJ1-1; D may be TRBD1 (6 bases). The germline gives CDR1 LGHNA, CDR2 YNFKEQ. V was pared by 4 bases and J by 0 bases, with 27 bases between. This CDR3 is 20 amino acids long. The CDR3 spells CASSRSRYREGRVMNTEAFF. The CDR3 DNA sequence: TGTGCCAGCAGCCGCTCTAGATACAGGGAAGGGCGCGTGATGAACACTGAAGCTTTCTTT.

This chain links TRBV27 with TRBJ2-1, with D hard to call. Germline CDR1 reads MNHEY; CDR2 reads SMNVEV (reference sequence). This CDR3 spans 14 amino acids. The ends were cut back, 3 bases at V and 8 bases at J, with 14 bases in the middle. CDR3 coding DNA: TGTGCCAGCAGTTTTCGCAGGTTGGGCGATGAGCAGTTCTTC. Translated: CASSFRRLGDEQFF.

The rearrangement links TRBV11-2 to TRBJ1-1, with D unclear. The CDR3 is 16 residues long. V lost 4 bases and J 0 bases, leaving 15 bases between the germline ends. Germline CDR1 reads SGHAT; CDR2 reads FQNNGV. CDR3 loop: CASSSPLRGVNTEAFF. CDR3 DNA sequence: TGTGCCAGCAGCTCCCCACTGCGGGGTGTGAACACTGAAGCTTTCTTT. The variable domain in full, with the rest retrieved from reference TRBV11-2 and TRBJ1-1, is EAGVAQSPRYKIIEKRQSVAFWCNPISGHATLYWYQQILGQGPKLLIQFQNNGVVDDSQLPKDRFSAERLKGVDSTLKIQPAKLEDSAVYLCASSSPLRGVNTEAFFGQGTRLTVV.

This chain links TRBV29-1 with TRBJ2-3, with TRBD2 matching over 9 bases. The CDR3 extends over 15 amino acids. The V gene's germline CDR1 is SQVTM and CDR2 ANQGSEA. Trimming cost V 5 bases and J 5 bases; bases outside gene matches: 11. The CDR3 region has the DNA TGCAGCGTTAGCCCAGCGGGGGGCCGGGGAGATACGCAGTATTTT. It is translated as CSVSPAGGRGDTQYF.

The gene calls are TRBV7-9 and TRBJ1-1; perhaps TRBD1 as D (5 bases). Germline assignment: CDR1 SEHNR and CDR2 FQNEAQ (reference sequence). Trimming shortened V by 6 bases and J by 0 bases, and 8 bases separated the two germline ends. This CDR3 has 13 residues. Here the CDR3 DNA reads TGTGCCAGCAGGACAGATTTGAACACTGAAGCTTTCTTT. This codes for CASRTDLNTEAFF. Full variable domain (outside the CDR3, taken from reference TRBV7-9 and TRBJ1-1): DTGVSQNPRHKITKRGQNVTFRCDPISEHNRLYWYRQTLGQGPEFLTYFQNEAQLEKSRLLSDRFSAERPKGSFSTLEIQRTEQGDSAMYLCASRTDLNTEAFFGQGTRLTVV.

This clone was counted a few times. The gene calls are TRBV4-3 and TRBJ1-3; D is unclear. The CDR3 has 16 residues. Per germline, CDR1 LGHNA and CDR2 YSLEER. V was shortened by 0 bases and J by 4 bases, with 13 bases between the two germline ends. CDR3 in DNA: TGCGCCAGCAGCCAAGAGGAAGGCGGGCCAGGAAACACCATATATTTT. It specifies CASSQEEGGPGNTIYF.

This clone was seen only a few times. The V and J genes are TRBV6-6 and TRBJ1-6; no clear D gene. Looked up from germline, CDR1 is MNHNY and CDR2 is SVGAGI (reference sequence). V was cut by 7 bases and J by 7 bases, with 11 bases left in between. CDR3 size: 13 residues. CDR3 bases: TGTGCCAGCAACCCGGGTACAAATTCACCCCTCCACTTT. Protein: CASNPGTNSPLHF.

The V call is TRBV11-3, the J call TRBJ2-7; D may be TRBD1 (5 bases). V lost 5 bases to trimming and J lost 4 bases, with 24 bases between them. From germline, CDR1 is SGHNT and CDR2 YENEEA. This CDR3 region has 17 residues. CDR3 DNA: TGTGCCAGCAGCCTGATCCACAGGAGCGTAGTTGTTTACGAGCAGTACTTC. Its translation is CASSLIHRSVVVYEQYF.

This clone was detected once. V gene TRBV27 combines with J gene TRBJ2-7; TRBD1 might be the D (5 bases). V gave up 4 bases and J gave up 4 bases, with 11 bases separating them. Germline loops: CDR1 MNHEY, CDR2 SMNVEV (reference sequence). The CDR3 contains 13 residues. CDR3 protein: CASSSFQGYEQYF. CDR3 nucleotide sequence: TGTGCCAGCAGTTCCTTTCAGGGTTACGAGCAGTACTTC.